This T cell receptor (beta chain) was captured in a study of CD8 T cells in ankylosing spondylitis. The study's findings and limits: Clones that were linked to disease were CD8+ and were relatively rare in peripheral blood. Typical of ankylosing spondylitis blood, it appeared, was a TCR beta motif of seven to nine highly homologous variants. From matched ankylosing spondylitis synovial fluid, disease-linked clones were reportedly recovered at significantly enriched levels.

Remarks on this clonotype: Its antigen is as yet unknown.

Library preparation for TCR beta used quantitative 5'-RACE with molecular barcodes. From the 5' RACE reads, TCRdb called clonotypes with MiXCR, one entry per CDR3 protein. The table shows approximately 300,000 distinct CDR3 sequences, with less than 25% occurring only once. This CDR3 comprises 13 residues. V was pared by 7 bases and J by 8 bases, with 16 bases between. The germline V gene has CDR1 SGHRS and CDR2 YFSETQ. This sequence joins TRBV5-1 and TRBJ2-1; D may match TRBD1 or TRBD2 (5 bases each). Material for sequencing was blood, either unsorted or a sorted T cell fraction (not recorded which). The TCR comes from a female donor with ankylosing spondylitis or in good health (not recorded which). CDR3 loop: CASARQRGDEQFF. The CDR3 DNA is TGCGCCAGCGCCAGACAGCGAGGGGATGAGCAGTTCTTC.